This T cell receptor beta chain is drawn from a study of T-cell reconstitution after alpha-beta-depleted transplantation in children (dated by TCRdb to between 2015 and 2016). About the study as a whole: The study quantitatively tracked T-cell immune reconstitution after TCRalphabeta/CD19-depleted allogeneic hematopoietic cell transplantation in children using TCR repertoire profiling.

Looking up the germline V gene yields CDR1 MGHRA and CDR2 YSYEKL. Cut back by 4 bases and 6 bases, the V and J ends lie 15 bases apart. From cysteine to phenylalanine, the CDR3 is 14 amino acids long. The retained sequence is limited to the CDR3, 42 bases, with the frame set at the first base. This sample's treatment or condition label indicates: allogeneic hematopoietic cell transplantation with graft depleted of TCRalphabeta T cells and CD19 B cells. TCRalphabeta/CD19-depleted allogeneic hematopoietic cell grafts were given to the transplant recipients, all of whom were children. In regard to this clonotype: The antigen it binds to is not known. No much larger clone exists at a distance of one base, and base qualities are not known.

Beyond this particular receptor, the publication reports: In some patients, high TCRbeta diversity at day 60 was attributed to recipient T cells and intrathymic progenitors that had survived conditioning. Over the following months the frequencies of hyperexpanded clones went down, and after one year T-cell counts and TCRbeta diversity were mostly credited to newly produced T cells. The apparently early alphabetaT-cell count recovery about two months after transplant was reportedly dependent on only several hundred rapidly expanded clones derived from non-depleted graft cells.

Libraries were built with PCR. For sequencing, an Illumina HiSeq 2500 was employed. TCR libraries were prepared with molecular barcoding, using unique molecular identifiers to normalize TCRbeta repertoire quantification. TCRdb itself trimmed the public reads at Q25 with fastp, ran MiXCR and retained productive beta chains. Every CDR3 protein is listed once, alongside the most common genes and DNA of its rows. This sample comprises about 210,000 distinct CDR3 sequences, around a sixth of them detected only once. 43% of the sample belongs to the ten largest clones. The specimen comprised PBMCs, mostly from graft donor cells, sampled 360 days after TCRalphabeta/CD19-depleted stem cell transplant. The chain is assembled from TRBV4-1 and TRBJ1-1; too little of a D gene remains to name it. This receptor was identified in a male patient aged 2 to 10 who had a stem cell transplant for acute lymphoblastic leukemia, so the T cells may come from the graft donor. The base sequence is TGCGCCAGCAGCCCTCGGGAAGGGAGGGCTGAAGCTTTCTTT. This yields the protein CASSPREGRAEAFF.